Listed below are T cell receptor beta chains from one sample, sequenced in a study of blood T cell repertoires in COVID-19. Measured with immunoSEQ multiplex PCR; TCRdb has only the in-frame clones, and not every one. The sample has tens of thousands of clones, 87% seen once. Sequencing was carried out using peripheral blood. These receptor sequences come from a woman older than 75 with COVID-19, enrolled during active disease. Each CDR3 is given with its conserved first and last residue. Each record gives: J gene, V gene, D gene, CDR3 protein, CDR3 DNA. D genes are given only for firm matches.

J: TRBJ1-4
V: TRBV15
D: TRBD1
CDR3: CATRKGQGANNEKLFF
DNA: TGTGCCACCAGAAAGGGACAGGGGGCAAATAATGAAAAACTGTTTTTT

J: TRBJ1-2
V: TRBV24-1
D: TRBD1
CDR3: CATSDSGTGGGYTF
DNA: TGTGCCACCAGTGACTCCGGGACAGGGGGTGGCTACACCTTC

J: TRBJ1-6
V: TRBV5-6
D: .
CDR3: CASSQRSYVNSPLHF
DNA: TGTGCCAGCAGCCAACGGTCCTATGTTAATTCACCCCTCCACTTT

J: TRBJ1-3
V: TRBV5-1
D: TRBD1
CDR3: CASSLYGRGEISGNTIYF
DNA: TGCGCCAGCAGCTTGTATGGCAGGGGGGAAATCTCTGGAAACACCATATATTTT

J: TRBJ2-2
V: TRBV5-5
D: .
CDR3: CASSSGQPTGELFF
DNA: TGTGCCAGCAGCTCGGGACAACCCACCGGGGAGCTGTTTTTT

J: TRBJ1-1
V: TRBV7-9
D: .
CDR3: CASSRSGGRITEAFF
DNA: TGTGCCAGCAGCCGATCTGGGGGCAGGATCACTGAAGCTTTCTTT

J: TRBJ1-5
V: TRBV7-2
D: .
CDR3: CASSSQVVSQPQHF
DNA: TGTGCCAGCAGCTCCCAGGTTGTCAGTCAGCCCCAGCATTTT

J: TRBJ2-2
V: TRBV2
D: TRBD1
CDR3: CASIDRGPGELFF
DNA: TGTGCCAGCATCGACAGGGGCCCCGGGGAGCTGTTTTTT

J: TRBJ1-1
V: TRBV12-3/TRBV12-4
D: .
CDR3: CASSLRGEAFF
DNA: TGTGCCAGCAGCTTACGAGGTGAGGCTTTCTTT

J: TRBJ2-5
V: TRBV5-1
D: TRBD1
CDR3: CASSSGDRGTQYF
DNA: TGCGCCAGCAGCTCCGGGGACAGGGGGACCCAGTACTTC

J: TRBJ1-1
V: TRBV6-5
D: .
CDR3: CASSTTGSGAYEAFF
DNA: TGTGCCAGCAGTACTACAGGGAGCGGGGCCTATGAAGCTTTCTTT

J: TRBJ1-5
V: TRBV12-3/TRBV12-4
D: .
CDR3: CASKLAGPQHF
DNA: TGTGCCAGCAAGTTGGCGGGGCCCCAGCATTTT